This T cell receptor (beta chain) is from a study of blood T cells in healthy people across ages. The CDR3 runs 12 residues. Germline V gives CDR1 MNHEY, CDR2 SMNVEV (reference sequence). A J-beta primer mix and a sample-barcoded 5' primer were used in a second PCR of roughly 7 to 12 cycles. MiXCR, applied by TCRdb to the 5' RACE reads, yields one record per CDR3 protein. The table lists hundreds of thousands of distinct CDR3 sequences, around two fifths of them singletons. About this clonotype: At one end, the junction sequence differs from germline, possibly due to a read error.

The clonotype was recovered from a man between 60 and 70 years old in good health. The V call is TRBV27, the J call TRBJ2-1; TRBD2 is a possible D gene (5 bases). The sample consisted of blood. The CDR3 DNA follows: TGTGCCAGCAGCACCGGGGTCTTTGAGCGGTTCTTC. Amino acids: CASSTGVFERFF.